The T cell receptor beta chain under discussion was sequenced for a study of response to subunit inactivated influenza vaccine (dated by TCRdb to 2016 to 2019). The study in broad terms: Deep quantitative profiling of the T cell receptor repertoire was used in the study to follow responses to a trivalent subunit inactivated influenza vaccine. The paper's findings and limits, for the study overall: It was suggested by the authors that each seasonal influenza vaccination may recruit only a limited number of new T cells.

The receptor library was made with RT-PCR. This sample was sequenced with an Illumina HiSeq 2500. The public reads were run again by TCRdb, first through fastp at Q25 and then through MiXCR, and only productive beta chains were kept. Entries that share a CDR3 protein sequence are merged under the most common genes and DNA. This sample holds over 650,000 distinct CDR3 sequences; less than 20% were observed only once. The top ten clonotypes cover approximately 10% of the sample. The germline V gene provides CDR1 MGHDK and CDR2 SYGVNS. Its CDR3 holds 17 amino acids, cysteine through phenylalanine. Kept here is only the CDR3 DNA, which spans 51 bases and is read in frame from base 1. Between the V and J ends, shortened by 3 bases and 3 bases respectively, the junction contains 20 bases. This clonotype occurred a few times. Its antigen has not been determined. Base qualities are not at hand, and no much larger clone is one base apart.

The origin of this receptor is a man aged 50-59 years who received an inactivated influenza vaccine. Donor details come from another sample of the same person, matched by shared clones. The sequences come from PBMCs from blood, collected less than 6 days after vaccination. The V and J genes are TRBV25-1 and TRBJ2-5, and the D gene may be TRBD2, 5 bases matching. Read as DNA, the sequence is TGTGCCAGCAGTGACCCGAAAAAACTAGGGCCAGAAGAGACCCAGTACTTC. Its translation is CASSDPKKLGPEETQYF.